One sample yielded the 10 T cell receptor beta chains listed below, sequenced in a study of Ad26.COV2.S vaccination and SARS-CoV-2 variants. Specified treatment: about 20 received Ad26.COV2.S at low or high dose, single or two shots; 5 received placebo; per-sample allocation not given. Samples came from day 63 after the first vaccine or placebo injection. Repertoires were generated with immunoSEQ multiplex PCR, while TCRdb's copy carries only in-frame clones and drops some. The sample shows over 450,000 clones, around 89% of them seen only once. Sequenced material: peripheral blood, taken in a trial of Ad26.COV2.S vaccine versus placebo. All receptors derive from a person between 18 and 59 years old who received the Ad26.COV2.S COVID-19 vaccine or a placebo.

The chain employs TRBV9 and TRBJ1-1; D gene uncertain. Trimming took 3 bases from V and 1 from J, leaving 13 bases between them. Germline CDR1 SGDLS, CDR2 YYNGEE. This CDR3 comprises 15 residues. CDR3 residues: CASSGGDTRNTEAFF. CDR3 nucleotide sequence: TGTGCCAGCAGCGGCGGAGACACTAGGAACACTGAAGCTTTCTTT.

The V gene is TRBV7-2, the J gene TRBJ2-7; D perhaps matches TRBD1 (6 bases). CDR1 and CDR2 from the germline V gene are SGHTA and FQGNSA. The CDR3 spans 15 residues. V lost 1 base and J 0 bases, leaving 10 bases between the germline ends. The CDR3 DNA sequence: TGTGCCAGCAGCTTAGGACAGGCCGCCTCCTACGAGCAGTACTTC. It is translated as CASSLGQAASYEQYF.

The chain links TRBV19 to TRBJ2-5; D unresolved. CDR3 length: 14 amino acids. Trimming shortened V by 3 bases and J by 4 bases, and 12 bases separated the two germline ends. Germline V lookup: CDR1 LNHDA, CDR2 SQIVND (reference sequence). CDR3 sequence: CASSINLAAETQYF. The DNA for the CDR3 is TGTGCCAGTAGTATTAATCTCGCCGCAGAGACCCAGTACTTC.

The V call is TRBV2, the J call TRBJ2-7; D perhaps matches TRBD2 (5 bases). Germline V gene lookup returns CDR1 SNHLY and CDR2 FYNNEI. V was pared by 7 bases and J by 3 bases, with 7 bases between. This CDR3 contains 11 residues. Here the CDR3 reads CASTSSYEQYF. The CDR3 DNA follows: TGTGCCAGCACTAGCAGCTACGAGCAGTACTTC.

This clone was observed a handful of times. The CDR3 DNA reads TGTGCCAGCAGTTACTCGATTAACTATGGCTACACCTTC. This gives the protein CASSYSINYGYTF. The chain joins TRBV6-5 to TRBJ1-2, with D unclear. V gave up 0 bases and J gave up 1 base, with 3 bases separating them. In germline, CDR1 is MNHEY, CDR2 SVGAGI. CDR3 length: 13 residues.

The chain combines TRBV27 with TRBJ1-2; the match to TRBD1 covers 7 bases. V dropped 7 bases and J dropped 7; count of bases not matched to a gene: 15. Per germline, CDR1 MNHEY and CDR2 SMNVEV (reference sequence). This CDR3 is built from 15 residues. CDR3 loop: CASTTTGAGGGGYTF. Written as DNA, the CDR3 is TGTGCCAGCACCACAACTGGGGCAGGGGGTGGTGGCTACACCTTC.

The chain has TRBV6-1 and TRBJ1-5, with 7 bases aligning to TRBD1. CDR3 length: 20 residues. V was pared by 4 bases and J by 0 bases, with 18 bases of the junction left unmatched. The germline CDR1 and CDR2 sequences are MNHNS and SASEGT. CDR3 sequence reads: CASSVPSGTADYYSNQPQHF. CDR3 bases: TGTGCCAGCAGTGTCCCATCCGGGACAGCCGATTACTATAGCAATCAGCCCCAGCATTTT.

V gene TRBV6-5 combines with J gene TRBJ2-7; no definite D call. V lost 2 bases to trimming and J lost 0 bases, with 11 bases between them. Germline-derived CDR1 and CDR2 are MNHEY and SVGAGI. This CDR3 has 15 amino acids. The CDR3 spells CASSYDRSSSYEQYF. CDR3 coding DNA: TGTGCCAGCAGTTACGATCGGAGTAGCTCCTACGAGCAGTACTTC.

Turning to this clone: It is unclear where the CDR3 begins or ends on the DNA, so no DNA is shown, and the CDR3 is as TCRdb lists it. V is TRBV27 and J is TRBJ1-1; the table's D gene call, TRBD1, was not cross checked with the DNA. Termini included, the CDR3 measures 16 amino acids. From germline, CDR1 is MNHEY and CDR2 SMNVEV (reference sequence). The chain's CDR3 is CASSSSTGPLNTEAFF.

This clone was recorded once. This CDR3 reads CASSQTGRKYNSPLHF. CDR3 DNA sequence: TGTGCCAGCAGCCAAACTGGGCGGAAGTATAATTCACCCCTCCACTTT. J is TRBJ1-6 and V is TRBV11-2; unclear D gene. The germline V gene encodes CDR1 SGHAT and CDR2 FQNNGV. V was shortened by 5 bases and J by 4 bases, with 15 bases between the two germline ends. The CDR3 runs 16 residues.